This T cell receptor (beta chain) was retrieved from a study of early stage breast cancer tumors. Notes on the study in general: Most shared enriched TCRB sequences were commonly generated ones. Comparing each tissue with blood distinguished tumor from normal in most of the 16 patients.

Blood replicates held 0.5 ug DNA, tumor or normal breast approximately 1.5 ug, two each. Generated by immunoSEQ multiplex PCR, the TCRdb table keeps only in-frame clones and is missing some. The sample records about 41,000 clones, 70% to 80% being singletons. As concerns this clone: Antigen unknown.

V gave up 1 base and J gave up 5 bases, with 8 bases separating them. Germline-derived CDR1 and CDR2 are GTSNPN and SVGIG (reference sequence). The CDR3 contains 12 residues. The V gene is TRBV30, the J gene TRBJ1-2, with no clear D. This receptor was identified in a person between 45 and 65 years old with breast cancer. The sequencing input was blood. The DNA of the CDR3 is TGTGCCTGGAGTGGAGGATTATATGGCTACACCTTC. Its translation: CAWSGGLYGYTF. Variable domain in full (rest from reference TRBV30 and TRBJ1-2): SQTIHQWPATLVQPVGSPLSLECTVEGTSNPNLYWYRQAAGRGLQLLFYSVGIGQISSEVPQNLSASRPQDRQFILSSKKLLLSDSGFYLCAWSGGLYGYTFGSGTRLTVV.